The present TCR beta chain was sequenced within a study of T cells in Graves' hyperthyroidism and ophthalmopathy. In this sample, this clonotype turned up many times. What was amplified from RNA transcripts were TCR beta CDR3 regions. The HTBI primer set drove a first-round RT-PCR of the TCR CDR3. TCRdb analysed the multiplex PCR reads with MiXCR anew, one entry per CDR3 protein. The sample has about 340,000 distinct CDR3 sequences, approximately 22% seen once. Trimming removed 4 bases from V and 0 bases from J, with 13 bases in between. The CDR3 is made up of 16 amino acids. Germline V lookup: CDR1 SEHNR, CDR2 FQNEAQ (reference sequence).

Specimen: blood. The V gene is TRBV7-9, the J gene TRBJ2-1, with D possibly matching TRBD1 (6 bases). The TCR sequence derives from a woman aged 45-60 years with Graves' hyperthyroidism. CDR3 residues: CASSSVGGFSYNEQFF. The CDR3 nucleotides are TGTGCCAGCAGCTCCGTAGGGGGATTCTCCTACAATGAGCAGTTCTTC.